This T cell receptor beta chain came from a study of blood T cells in healthy people across ages. Points from the study as a whole: In long-lived donors, naive CD4+ cell counts and diversity exceeded those of aged donors.

A few counts support this clonotype. Its cognate antigen is unknown. PCR was performed a second time for about 6 to 12 cycles using a sample-barcoded 5' primer and a J-beta primer mix. TCRdb reprocessed the 5' RACE reads with MiXCR, giving one entry per CDR3 protein. The sample lists 710,000 or so distinct CDR3 sequences, 22% occurring once. Each donor supplied 7.5 to 10 milliliters of peripheral blood. This CDR3 region has 14 residues. Trimming cost V 0 bases and J 14 bases; bases outside gene matches: 6. Germline assignment: CDR1 MGHDK and CDR2 SYGVNS. The sequence came from a man aged 70-80 years in good health. Sequencing was performed on blood. The J gene is TRBJ2-3, the V gene TRBV25-1; 12 bases map to TRBD2. The CDR3 DNA follows: TGTGCCAGCAGTGAATATACTAGCGGGGGGCCGAGGTATTTT. This sequence encodes CASSEYTSGGPRYF.